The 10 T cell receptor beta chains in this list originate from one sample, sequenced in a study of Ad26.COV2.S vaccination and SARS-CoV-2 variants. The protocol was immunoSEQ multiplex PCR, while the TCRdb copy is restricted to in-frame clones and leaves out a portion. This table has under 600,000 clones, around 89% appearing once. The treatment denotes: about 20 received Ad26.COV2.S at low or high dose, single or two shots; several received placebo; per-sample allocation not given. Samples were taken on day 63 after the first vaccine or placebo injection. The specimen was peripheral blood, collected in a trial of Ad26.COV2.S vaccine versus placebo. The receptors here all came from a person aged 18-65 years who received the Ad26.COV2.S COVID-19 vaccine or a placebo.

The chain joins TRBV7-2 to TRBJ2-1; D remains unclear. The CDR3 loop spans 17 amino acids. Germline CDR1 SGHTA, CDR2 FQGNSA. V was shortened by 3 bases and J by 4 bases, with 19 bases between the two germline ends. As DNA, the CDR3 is TGTGCCAGCAGCTTCCGACCCCTTGCTTCCCCTTACAATGAGCAGTTCTTC. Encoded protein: CASSFRPLASPYNEQFF.

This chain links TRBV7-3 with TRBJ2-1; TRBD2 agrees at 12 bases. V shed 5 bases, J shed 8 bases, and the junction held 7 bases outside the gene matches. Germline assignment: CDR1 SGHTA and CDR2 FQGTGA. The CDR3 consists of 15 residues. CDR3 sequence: CASSPLAGGVDEQFF. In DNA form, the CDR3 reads TGTGCCAGCAGCCCACTAGCGGGGGGCGTGGATGAGCAGTTCTTC.

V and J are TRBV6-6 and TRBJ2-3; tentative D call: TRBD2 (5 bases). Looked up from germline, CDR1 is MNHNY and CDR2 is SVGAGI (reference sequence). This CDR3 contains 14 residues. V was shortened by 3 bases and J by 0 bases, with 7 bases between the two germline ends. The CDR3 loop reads CASSYWTSTDTQYF. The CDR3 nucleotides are TGTGCCAGCAGTTATTGGACTAGCACAGATACGCAGTATTTT.

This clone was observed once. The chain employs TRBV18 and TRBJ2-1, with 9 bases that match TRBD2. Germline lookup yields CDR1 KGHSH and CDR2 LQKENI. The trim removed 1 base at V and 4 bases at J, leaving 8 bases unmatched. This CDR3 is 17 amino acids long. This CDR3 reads CASSPRFAGGIYNEQFF. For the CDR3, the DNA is TGTGCCAGCTCACCACGCTTCGCGGGGGGGATATACAATGAGCAGTTCTTC. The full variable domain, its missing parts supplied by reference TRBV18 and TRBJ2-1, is NAGVMQNPRHLVRRRGQEARLRCSPMKGHSHVYWYRQLPEEGLKFMVYLQKENIIDESGMPKERFSAEFPKEGPSILRIQQVVRGDSAAYFCASSPRFAGGIYNEQFFGPGTRLTVL.

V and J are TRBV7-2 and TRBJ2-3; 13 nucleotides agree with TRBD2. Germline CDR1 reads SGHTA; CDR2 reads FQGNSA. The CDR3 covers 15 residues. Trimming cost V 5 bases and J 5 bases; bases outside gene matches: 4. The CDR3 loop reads CASSTTSGGGDTQYF. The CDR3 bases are TGTGCCAGCAGCACCACTAGCGGGGGGGGAGATACGCAGTATTTT.

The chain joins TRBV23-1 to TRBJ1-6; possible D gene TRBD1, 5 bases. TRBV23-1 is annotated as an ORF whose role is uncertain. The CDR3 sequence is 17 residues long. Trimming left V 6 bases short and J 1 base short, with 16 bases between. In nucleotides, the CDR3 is TGCGCCAGCAGGCGTACGGAGGGGACGTCCTATAATTCACCCCTCCACTTT. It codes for CASRRTEGTSYNSPLHF.

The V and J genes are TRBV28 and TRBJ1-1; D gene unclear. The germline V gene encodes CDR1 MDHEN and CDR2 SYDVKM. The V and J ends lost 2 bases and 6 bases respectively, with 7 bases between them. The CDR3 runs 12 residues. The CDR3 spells CASSLRVAEAFF. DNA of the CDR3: TGTGCCAGCAGTTTAAGGGTGGCTGAAGCTTTCTTT.

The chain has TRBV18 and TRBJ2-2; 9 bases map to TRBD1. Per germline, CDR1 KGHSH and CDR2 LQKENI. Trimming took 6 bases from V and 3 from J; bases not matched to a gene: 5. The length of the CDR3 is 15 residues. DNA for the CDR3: TGTGCCAGCTCGCATCGGGACAGGGACACCGGGGAGCTGTTTTTT. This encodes CASSHRDRDTGELFF.

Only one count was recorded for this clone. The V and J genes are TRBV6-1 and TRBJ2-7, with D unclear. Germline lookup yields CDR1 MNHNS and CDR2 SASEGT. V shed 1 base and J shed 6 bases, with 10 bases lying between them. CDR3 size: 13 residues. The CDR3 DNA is TGTGCCAGCAGTGAAGAGGGTTTAGGCGAGCAGTACTTC. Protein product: CASSEEGLGEQYF.

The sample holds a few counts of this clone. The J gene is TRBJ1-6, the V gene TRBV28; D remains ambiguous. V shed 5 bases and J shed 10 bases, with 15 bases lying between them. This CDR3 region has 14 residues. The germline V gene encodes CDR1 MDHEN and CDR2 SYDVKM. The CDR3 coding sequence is TGTGCCAGCAGTCCCGGGCTACCGGGCTCACCCCTCCACTTT. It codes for CASSPGLPGSPLHF.